This paragraph reports one T cell receptor (beta chain). Its antigen is still unknown. Base qualities are missing; no much larger clone stands one base away. A second Seattle source provided samples from volunteer blood donors who had recovered from COVID-19. Each collaborating institution followed its own protocols to collect whole blood in K2EDTA tubes. For TCRbeta analysis, collaborator samples were shipped as frozen whole blood, as isolated PBMCs, or as DNA extracted from either sample type. This sample was included in a study of blood T cell repertoires in COVID-19 (TCRdb year 2020). For the study in its entirety: Samples from collaborators originated in the United States, Italy and Spain and spanned both the acute and convalescent phases of COVID-19. The repertoires were released in a freely available public database intended as a resource for research on the immune response to SARS-CoV-2. The material from the prospective study consisted of cDNA or gDNA derived from T cells, B-cell-depleted T cells, or PBMCs. A de-identified subject ID, COVID-19 status, age in years and sex were almost always included in the sample metadata. Where available, HLA class I and class II types were taken from metadata supplied by the sample provider and were not determined by assay-based typing. Samples were obtained from the ongoing ImmuneRACE study (first 160 participants) and from 1,000 to 1,500 subjects provided by 6 global collaborators. Deeply sampled blood TCRbeta repertoires from subjects exposed to, actively infected with, or recovered from COVID-19 were included in the dataset.

As encoded in the germline V gene, CDR1 is SGHTA while CDR2 is FQGTGA. V loses 3 bases at its end and J loses 4 bases; junction bases beyond the gene matches: 5. Reading from cysteine to phenylalanine, the CDR3 counts 15 amino acids. Solely the CDR3 DNA is kept, with 45 bases framed from the first base. The immunoSEQ Assay, a bias-controlled multiplex PCR, was used to amplify TCRbeta CDR3 regions from genomic DNA. The authors' analysis ran thus. The number of nucleated cells in each sample was estimated from the amplification of reference gene primers within the assay. To quantify the absolute abundance of each unique TCRbeta CDR3 rearrangement, sequence reads were collapsed and filtered. For each sample, productive Simpson clonality was calculated as the square root of Simpson's diversity index over productive rearrangements. The clones in this table, taken by TCRdb from immuneACCESS, are in-frame only. Not every clone is retained; where verified, under half of the shortfall comes from an unresolved V gene, and the cause of the rest is unknown. V, J and clone size are those of that table, while D and trimming were read from the DNA. The sample table holds 250,000 to 300,000 clones, of which roughly 90% were seen once. Clones ranked in the top ten supply over 2% of the sample.

Study-level results and caveats: How much clinical and demographic metadata was included differed by source and by participant, and the metadata was provided uncurated.

The sequenced sample was peripheral blood. The receptor was derived from a woman aged 50 to 60 who had recovered from COVID-19. This receptor chain uses TRBV7-3 and TRBJ1-1, and 10 bases in between align with TRBD1. At the DNA level, the sequence is TGTGCCAGCAGCTTGACGGGACAGGGGTTCACTGAAGCTTTCTTT. It specifies CASSLTGQGFTEAFF.